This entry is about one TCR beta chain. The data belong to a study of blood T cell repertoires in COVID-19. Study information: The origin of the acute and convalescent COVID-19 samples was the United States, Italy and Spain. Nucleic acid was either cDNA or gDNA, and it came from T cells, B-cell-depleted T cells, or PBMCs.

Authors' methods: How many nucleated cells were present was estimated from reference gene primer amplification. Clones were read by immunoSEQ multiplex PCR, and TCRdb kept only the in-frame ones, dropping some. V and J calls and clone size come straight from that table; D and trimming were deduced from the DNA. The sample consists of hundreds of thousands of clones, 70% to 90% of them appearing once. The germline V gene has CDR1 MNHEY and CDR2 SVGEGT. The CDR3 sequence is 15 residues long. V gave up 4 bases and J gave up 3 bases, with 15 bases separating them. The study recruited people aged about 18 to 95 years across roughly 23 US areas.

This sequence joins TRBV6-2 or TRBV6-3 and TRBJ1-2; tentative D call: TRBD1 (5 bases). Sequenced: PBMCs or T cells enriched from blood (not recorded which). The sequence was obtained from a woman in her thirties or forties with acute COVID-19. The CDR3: CASSSREAGYYGYTF. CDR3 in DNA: TGTGCCAGCAGTTCCAGAGAAGCAGGGTACTATGGCTACACCTTC.